This TCR beta chain appears in the sequencing data of a study of identifying expanded T cells in peripheral blood. A word on this clone: Its target is unknown.

Germline CDR1 and CDR2: MGHRA and YSYEKL. V lost 0 bases and J 0 bases, leaving 7 bases between the germline ends. The CDR3 is 15 residues long. TCRdb's copy holds only in-frame clones and misses some; the assay was immunoSEQ multiplex PCR. Seen here are about 100,000 clones, approximately 89% observed once, and the top ten hold 4.5% to 6.5%. Study-level points and caveats: Two-week clone count variance significantly increased as total template count grew.

The sequenced sample was blood. The gene calls are TRBV4-1 and TRBJ2-3; no firm D call. The origin of this receptor is a person aged 18 to 70 in good health. The CDR3 nucleotides read TGCGCCAGCAGCCAAGATCGGGCTAGCACAGATACGCAGTATTTT. As protein: CASSQDRASTDTQYF.